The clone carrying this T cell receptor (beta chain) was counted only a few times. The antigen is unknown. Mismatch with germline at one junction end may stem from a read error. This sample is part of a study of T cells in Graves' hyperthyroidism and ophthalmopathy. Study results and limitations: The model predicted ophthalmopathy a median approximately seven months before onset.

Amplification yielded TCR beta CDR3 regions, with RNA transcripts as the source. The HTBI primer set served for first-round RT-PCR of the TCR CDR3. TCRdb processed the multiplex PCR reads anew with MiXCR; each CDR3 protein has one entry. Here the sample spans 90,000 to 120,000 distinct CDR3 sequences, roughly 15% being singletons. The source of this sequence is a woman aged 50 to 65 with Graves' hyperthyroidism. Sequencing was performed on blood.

In nucleotides, the CDR3 is TGTGCCAGCAGTACTCGAGCGGGAGGGCCCGTCTTC. Amino acids: CASSTRAGGPVF. The V gene is TRBV12-3 or TRBV12-4, the J gene TRBJ2-1, with 10 bases identical to TRBD2. This CDR3 region has 12 residues.